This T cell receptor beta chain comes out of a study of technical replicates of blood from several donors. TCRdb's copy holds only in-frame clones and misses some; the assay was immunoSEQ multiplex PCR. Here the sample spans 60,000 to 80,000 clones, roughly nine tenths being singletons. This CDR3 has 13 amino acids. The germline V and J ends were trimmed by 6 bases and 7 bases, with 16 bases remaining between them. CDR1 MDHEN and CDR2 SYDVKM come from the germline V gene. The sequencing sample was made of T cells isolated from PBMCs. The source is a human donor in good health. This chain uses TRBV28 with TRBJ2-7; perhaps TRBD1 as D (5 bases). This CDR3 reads CASRPGHGWEQYF. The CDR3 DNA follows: TGTGCCAGCAGACCCGGACACGGATGGGAGCAGTACTTC.